This T cell receptor beta chain stems from a study of T cell responses to AZD1222 COVID-19 vaccine. Study results and caveats: Seropositive at baseline were only a handful of AZD1222 recipients. Along spike, vaccine-associated CD4 TCRs were found throughout, with dominance at 160-218 and 743-854. Increased Spike-specific TCR breadth and depth were observed after two AZD1222 doses.

Sequencing used immunoSEQ multiplex PCR; TCRdb keeps in-frame clones, though not all of them. The sample carries some 130,000 clones, about 90% recorded once. A remark on this clone: Its cognate antigen is unknown.

Germline V gives CDR1 SGHNT, CDR2 YYREEE (reference sequence). Trimming pared 1 base from V and 0 bases from J, leaving 6 bases between. The CDR3 length is 14 residues. This chain connects TRBV5-4 to TRBJ2-3; no firm D call. The sequence was obtained from an adult who received the AZD1222 COVID-19 vaccine. This sample comprised peripheral blood, obtained 28 days after the second AZD1222 dose. The CDR3 coding sequence is TGTGCCAGCAGCTTGTCGCGGAGCACAGATACGCAGTATTTT. Amino acid sequence: CASSLSRSTDTQYF.